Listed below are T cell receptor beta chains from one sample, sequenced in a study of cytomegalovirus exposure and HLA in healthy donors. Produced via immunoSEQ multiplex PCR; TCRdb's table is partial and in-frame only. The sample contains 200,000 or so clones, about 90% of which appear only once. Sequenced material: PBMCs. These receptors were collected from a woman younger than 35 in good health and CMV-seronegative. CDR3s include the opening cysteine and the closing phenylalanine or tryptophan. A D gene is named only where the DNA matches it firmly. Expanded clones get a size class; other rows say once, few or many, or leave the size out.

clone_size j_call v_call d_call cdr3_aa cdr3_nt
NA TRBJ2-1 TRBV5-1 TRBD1 CASSSGDRVDEQFF TGCGCCAGCAGCTCGGGGGACAGGGTCGATGAGCAGTTCTTC
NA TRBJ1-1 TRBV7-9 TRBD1 CASSLVRDRGAFF TGTGCCAGCAGCTTAGTCCGGGACAGGGGAGCTTTCTTT
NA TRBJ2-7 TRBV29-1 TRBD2 CSVFAGDYEQYF TGCAGCGTTTTTGCGGGAGACTACGAGCAGTACTTC
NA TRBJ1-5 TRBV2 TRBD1 CASSADRADQPQHF TGTGCCAGCAGTGCCGACAGGGCGGATCAGCCCCAGCATTTT
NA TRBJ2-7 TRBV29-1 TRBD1 CSVGATGGNEQYF TGCAGCGTCGGCGCGACAGGGGGGAACGAGCAGTACTTC
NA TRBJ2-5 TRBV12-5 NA CASGLGQGIVETQYF TGTGCTAGTGGTTTGGGGCAGGGGATTGTAGAGACCCAGTACTTC
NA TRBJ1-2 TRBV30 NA CAWSQGRVGYTF TGTGCCTGGAGTCAAGGCCGGGTAGGCTACACCTTC
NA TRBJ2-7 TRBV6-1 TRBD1 CASSLRGIHEQYF TGTGCCAGCAGCCTCAGGGGGATCCACGAGCAGTACTTC
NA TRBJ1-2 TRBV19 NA CASSTGDYGYGYTF TGTGCCAGTAGTACAGGGGATTACGGCTATGGCTACACCTTC
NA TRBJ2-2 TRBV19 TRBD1 CASSRTGTGGAGGELFF TGTGCCAGTAGTCGCACCGGGACAGGGGGCGCGGGCGGGGAGCTGTTTTTT
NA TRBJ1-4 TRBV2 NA CASSEKANNEKLFF TGTGCCAGCAGTGAAAAAGCTAATAATGAAAAACTGTTTTTT
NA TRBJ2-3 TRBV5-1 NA CASSLVRAPDTQYF TGCGCCAGCAGCTTGGTGAGGGCCCCAGATACGCAGTATTTT
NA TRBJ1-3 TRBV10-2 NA CASRAPQGAGNTIYF TGCGCCAGCAGGGCCCCCCAGGGTGCTGGAAACACCATATATTTT
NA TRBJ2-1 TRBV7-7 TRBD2 CASSLELADYNEQFF TGTGCTAGCAGCTTAGAACTAGCGGATTACAATGAGCAGTTCTTC
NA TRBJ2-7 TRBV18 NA CASSPRGEYEQYF TGTGCCAGCTCACCCAGGGGGGAATACGAGCAGTACTTC
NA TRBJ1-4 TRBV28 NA CASGEEPNEKLFF TGTGCCAGCGGGGAGGAACCAAATGAAAAACTGTTTTTT
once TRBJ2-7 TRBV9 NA CASSPLGAALTYEQYF TGTGCCAGCAGTCCCCTTGGGGCAGCCCTAACCTACGAGCAGTACTTC
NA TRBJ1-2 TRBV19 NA CASSNNREGNYGYTF TGTGCCAGTAGTAATAACAGGGAGGGGAACTATGGCTACACCTTC
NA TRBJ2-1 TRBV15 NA CATSRDISFTGNEQFF TGTGCCACCAGCAGAGATATAAGCTTTACGGGCAATGAGCAGTTCTTC
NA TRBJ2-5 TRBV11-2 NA CASSFGSGETQYF TGTGCCAGCAGCTTCGGGAGTGGAGAGACCCAGTACTTC
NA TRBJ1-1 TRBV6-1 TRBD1 CASSHRGTEAFF TGTGCCAGCAGCCACAGGGGCACTGAAGCTTTCTTT
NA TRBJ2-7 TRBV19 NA CASSISVGGTGTYEQYF TGTGCCAGTAGTATCTCGGTCGGGGGGACAGGAACCTACGAGCAGTACTTC
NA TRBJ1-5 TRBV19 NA CASSIGSARDQPQHF TGTGCCAGTAGTATAGGGTCCGCCAGGGATCAGCCCCAGCATTTT
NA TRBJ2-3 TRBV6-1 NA CASSEIGQRTDTQYF TGTGCCAGCAGTGAAATAGGACAGCGCACAGATACGCAGTATTTT
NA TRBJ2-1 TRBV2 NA CASRSSSTEQFF TGTGCCAGCAGGTCGTCTAGCACTGAGCAGTTCTTC
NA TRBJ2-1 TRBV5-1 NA CASSLGGPGTYNEQFF TGCGCCAGCAGCTTGGGGGGCCCAGGGACCTACAATGAGCAGTTCTTC
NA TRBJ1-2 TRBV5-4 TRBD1 CASSLGGTGGGYTF TGTGCCAGCAGCTTGGGAGGGACAGGAGGCGGCTACACCTTC
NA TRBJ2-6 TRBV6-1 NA CASSESTVSSGANVLTF TGTGCCAGCAGTGAGTCGACAGTTTCTTCTGGGGCCAACGTCCTGACTTTC
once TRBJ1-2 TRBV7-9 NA CASSLARSAQGNYGYTF TGTGCCAGCAGCTTAGCGAGAAGCGCCCAGGGAAACTATGGCTACACCTTC
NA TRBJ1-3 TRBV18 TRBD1 CASSLKDRVPFFSGNTIYF TGTGCCAGCTCACTGAAGGACAGGGTCCCCTTCTTTTCTGGAAACACCATATATTTT
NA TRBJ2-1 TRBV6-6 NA CASSSSSSSYNEQFF TGTGCCAGCAGTTCTTCCTCGAGCTCCTACAATGAGCAGTTCTTC
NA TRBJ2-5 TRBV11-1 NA CASSLRRGLQETQYF TGTGCCAGCAGCTTACGCCGTGGACTACAAGAGACCCAGTACTTC
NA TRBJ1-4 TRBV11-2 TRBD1 CASSPRQGEGEKLFF TGTGCCAGCAGCCCTCGACAGGGGGAGGGTGAAAAACTGTTTTTT
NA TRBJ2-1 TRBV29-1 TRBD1 CSVEGTGGSYNEQFF TGCAGCGTTGAAGGTACAGGGGGCTCCTACAATGAGCAGTTCTTC
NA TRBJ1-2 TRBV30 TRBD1 CAWSATGGGGYTF TGTGCCTGGAGCGCTACAGGGGGCGGAGGCTACACCTTC
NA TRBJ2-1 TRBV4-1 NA CASSQETARVYNEQFF TGCGCCAGCAGCCAAGAGACGGCTAGAGTCTACAATGAGCAGTTCTTC
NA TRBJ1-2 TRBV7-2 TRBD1 CASSPSGTGLRAF TGTGCCAGCAGCCCCTCCGGGACAGGCCTTCGGGCCTTC
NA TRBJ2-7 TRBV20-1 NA CSVDRSYEQYF TGCAGTGTCGACAGATCCTACGAGCAGTACTTC
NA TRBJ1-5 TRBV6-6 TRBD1 CASSTLGQGGGQPQHF TGTGCCAGCAGCACCCTTGGACAGGGAGGAGGTCAGCCCCAGCATTTT
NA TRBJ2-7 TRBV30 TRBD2 CAWSVGREGNEQYF TGTGCCTGGAGTGTGGGTCGGGAGGGCAACGAGCAGTACTTC
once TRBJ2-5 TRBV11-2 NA CASSHPEYLTQYF TGTGCCAGCAGCCATCCGGAGTATTTGACCCAGTACTTC
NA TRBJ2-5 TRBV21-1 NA CASSKPSGRPQETQYF TGTGCCAGCAGCAAACCTAGCGGGAGGCCACAAGAGACCCAGTACTTC
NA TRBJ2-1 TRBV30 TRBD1 CAWSGVRDRYNEQFF TGTGCCTGGAGTGGGGTCCGGGACAGATACAATGAGCAGTTCTTC